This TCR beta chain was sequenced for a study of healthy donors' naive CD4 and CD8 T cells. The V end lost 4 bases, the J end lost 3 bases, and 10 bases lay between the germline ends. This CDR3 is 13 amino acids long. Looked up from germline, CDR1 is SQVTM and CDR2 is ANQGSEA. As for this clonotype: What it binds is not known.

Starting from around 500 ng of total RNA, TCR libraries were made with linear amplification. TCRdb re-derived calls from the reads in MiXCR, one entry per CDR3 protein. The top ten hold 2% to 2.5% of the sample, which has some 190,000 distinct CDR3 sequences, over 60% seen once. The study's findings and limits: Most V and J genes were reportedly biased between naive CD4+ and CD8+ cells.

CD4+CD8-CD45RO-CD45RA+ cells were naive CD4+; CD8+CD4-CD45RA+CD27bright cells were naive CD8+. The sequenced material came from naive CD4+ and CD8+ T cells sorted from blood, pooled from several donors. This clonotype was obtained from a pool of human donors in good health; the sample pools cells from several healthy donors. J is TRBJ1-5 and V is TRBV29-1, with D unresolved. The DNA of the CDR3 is TGCAGCGTTGTGTCACAAACCAATCAGCCCCAGCATTTT. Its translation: CSVVSQTNQPQHF.